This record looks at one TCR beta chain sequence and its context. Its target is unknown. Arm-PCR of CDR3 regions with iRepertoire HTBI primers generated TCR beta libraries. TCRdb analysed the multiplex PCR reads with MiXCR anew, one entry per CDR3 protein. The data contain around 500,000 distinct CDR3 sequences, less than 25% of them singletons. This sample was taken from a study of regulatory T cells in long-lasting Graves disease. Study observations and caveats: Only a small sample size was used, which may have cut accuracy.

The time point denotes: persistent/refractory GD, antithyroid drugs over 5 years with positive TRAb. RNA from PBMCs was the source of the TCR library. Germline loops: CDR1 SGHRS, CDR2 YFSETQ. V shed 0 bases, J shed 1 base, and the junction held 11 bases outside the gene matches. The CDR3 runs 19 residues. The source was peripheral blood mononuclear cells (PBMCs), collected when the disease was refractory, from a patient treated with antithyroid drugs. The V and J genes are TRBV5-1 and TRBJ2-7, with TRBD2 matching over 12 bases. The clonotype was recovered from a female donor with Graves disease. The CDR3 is CASSLGSYSTSGRSYEQYF. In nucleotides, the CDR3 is TGCGCCAGCAGCTTGGGCTCTTATTCGACTAGCGGGAGATCCTACGAGCAGTACTTC.